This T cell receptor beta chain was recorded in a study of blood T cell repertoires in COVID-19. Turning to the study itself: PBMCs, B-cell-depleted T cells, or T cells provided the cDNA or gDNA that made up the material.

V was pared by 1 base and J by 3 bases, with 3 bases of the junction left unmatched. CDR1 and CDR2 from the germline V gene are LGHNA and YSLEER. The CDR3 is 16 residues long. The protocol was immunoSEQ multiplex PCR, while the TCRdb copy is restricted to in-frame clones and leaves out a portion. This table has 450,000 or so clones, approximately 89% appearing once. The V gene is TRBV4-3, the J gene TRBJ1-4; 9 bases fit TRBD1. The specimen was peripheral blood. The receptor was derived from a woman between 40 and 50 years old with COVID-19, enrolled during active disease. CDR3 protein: CASSQGGQGSNEKLFF. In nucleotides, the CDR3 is TGCGCCAGCAGCCAAGGGGGACAGGGTTCTAATGAAAAACTGTTTTTT.